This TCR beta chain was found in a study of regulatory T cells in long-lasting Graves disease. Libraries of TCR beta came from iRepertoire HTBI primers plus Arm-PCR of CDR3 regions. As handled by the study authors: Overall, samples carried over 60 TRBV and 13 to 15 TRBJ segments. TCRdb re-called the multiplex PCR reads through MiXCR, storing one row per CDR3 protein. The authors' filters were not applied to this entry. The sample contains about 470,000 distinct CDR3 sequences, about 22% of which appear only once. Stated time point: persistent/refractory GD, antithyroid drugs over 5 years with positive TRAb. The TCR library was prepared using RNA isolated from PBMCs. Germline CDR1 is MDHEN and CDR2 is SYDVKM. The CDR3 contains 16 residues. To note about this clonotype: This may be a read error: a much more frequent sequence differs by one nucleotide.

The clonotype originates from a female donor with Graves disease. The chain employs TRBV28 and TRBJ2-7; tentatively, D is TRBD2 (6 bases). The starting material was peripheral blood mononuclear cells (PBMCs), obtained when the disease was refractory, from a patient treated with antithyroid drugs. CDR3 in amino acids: CANSLYTSPPASEQYF. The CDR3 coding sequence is TGTGCCAACAGTTTATACACTAGCCCGCCCGCGAGCGAGCAGTACTTC.